What follows are 7 T cell receptor beta chains derived from one specimen sequenced in a study of T cells after yellow fever vaccination. One entry per CDR3 protein results from TCRdb running MiXCR on the 5' RACE reads. The data show some 600,000 distinct CDR3 sequences, roughly an eighth seen once. Material: PBMCs, obtained on the day of the yellow fever booster vaccination. Receptors originate from a man aged 25 to 45 who received the YFV17D yellow fever vaccine.

The V call is TRBV6-4, the J call TRBJ2-3; 8 bases fit TRBD1. The germline V gene has CDR1 MRHNA and CDR2 SNTAGT. The CDR3 covers 14 residues. With 4 bases clipped from V and 6 bases from J, the junction kept 6 bases outside the gene matches. The CDR3 coding sequence is TGTGCCAGCAGTGCCGAGACAGGGGAGGATACGCAGTATTTT. It specifies CASSAETGEDTQYF.

The DNA for the CDR3 is TGCGCCAGCAGCCAAGTAGCCGGGACAGGGGGATCCCAAGAGACCCAGTACTTC. This encodes CASSQVAGTGGSQETQYF. The chain combines TRBV4-3 with TRBJ2-5; TRBD1 aligns across 11 bases. From germline, CDR1 is LGHNA and CDR2 YSLEER. The CDR3 is made up of 18 amino acids. Unmatched junction bases numbered 8, after V lost 1 base and J lost 1 base.

This clonotype was picked up one time. CDR3 region: CASRWDRGGEQYF. For the CDR3, the DNA is TGTGCCAGCAGATGGGACAGGGGCGGCGAGCAGTACTTC. The V call is TRBV7-6, the J call TRBJ2-7; 10 positions match TRBD1. Per the germline V gene, CDR1 is SGHVS and CDR2 is FNYEAQ. The CDR3 loop spans 13 amino acids. J lost 6 bases, V lost 6 bases, and 5 bases had no gene match.

This rearrangement joins TRBV10-3 to TRBJ1-4; unclear D gene. The CDR3 runs 12 residues. The germline V and J ends were trimmed by 3 bases and 13 bases, with 12 bases remaining between them. Germline-derived CDR1 and CDR2 are ENHRY and SYGVKD. This CDR3 is CAISDARTGLFF. The DNA for the CDR3 is TGTGCCATCAGTGACGCGCGGACGGGACTGTTTTTT.

This clonotype occurred a few times. The chain recombines TRBV2 with TRBJ2-1, with 8 bases aligning to TRBD2. The CDR3 is made up of 16 amino acids. Per the germline V gene, CDR1 is SNHLY and CDR2 is FYNNEI. After removal of 3 bases from V and 10 bases from J, the junction contained 14 bases not matched to a gene. The CDR3 spells CASSEWGLAGGSEQFF. CDR3 in DNA: TGTGCCAGCAGTGAGTGGGGGCTAGCGGGTGGGAGCGAGCAGTTCTTC.

V is TRBV28 and J is TRBJ2-2, with TRBD1 matching 7 bases. Germline CDR1 reads MDHEN; CDR2 reads SYDVKM. The length of the CDR3 is 13 residues. V trimming: 10 bases; J trimming: 6 bases; junction bases outside the gene matches: 8. The CDR3 sequence is CATEQGFSGELFF. CDR3 in DNA: TGTGCCACTGAACAGGGGTTTTCCGGGGAGCTGTTTTTT.

V usage is TRBV7-8 and J usage is TRBJ2-1, with no clear D. CDR1 and CDR2 from the germline V gene are SGHVS and FQNEAQ. This CDR3 has 13 residues. Trimming pared 8 bases from V and 5 bases from J, leaving 13 bases between. The CDR3 DNA sequence: TGTGCCAGCGGTGCAGGCCCCCACAATGAGCAGTTCTTC. Protein product: CASGAGPHNEQFF.